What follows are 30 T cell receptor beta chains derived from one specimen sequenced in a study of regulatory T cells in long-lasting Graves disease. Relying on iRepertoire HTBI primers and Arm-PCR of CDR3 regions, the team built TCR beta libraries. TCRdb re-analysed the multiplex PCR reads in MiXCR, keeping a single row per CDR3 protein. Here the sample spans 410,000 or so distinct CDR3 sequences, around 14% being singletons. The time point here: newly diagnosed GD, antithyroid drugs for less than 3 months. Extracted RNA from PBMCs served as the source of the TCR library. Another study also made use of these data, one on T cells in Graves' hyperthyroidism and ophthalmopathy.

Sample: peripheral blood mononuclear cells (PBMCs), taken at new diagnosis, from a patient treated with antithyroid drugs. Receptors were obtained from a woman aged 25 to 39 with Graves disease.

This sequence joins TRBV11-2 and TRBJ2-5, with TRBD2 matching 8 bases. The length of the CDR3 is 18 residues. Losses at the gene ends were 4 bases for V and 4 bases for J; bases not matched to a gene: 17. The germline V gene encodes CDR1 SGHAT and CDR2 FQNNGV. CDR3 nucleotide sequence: TGTGCCAGCAGCTCCGCCCCGGGGGGGGGGCTGGGAGGAGAGACCCAGTACTTC. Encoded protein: CASSSAPGGGLGGETQYF.

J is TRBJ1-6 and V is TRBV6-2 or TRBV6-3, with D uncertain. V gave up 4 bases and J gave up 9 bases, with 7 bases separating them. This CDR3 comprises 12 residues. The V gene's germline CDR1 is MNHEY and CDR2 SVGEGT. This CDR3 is CASSSLLSPLHF. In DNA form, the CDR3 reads TGTGCCAGCAGTTCGCTCCTTTCACCCCTCCACTTT.

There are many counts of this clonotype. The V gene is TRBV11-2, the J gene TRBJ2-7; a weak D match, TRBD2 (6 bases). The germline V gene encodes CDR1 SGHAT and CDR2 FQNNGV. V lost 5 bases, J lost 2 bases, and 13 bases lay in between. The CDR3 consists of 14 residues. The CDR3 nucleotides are TGTGCCAGCAGCCATCCTAGCGCAACCTACGAGCAGTACTTC. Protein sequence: CASSHPSATYEQYF. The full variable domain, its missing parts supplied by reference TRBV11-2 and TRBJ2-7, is EAGVAQSPRYKIIEKRQSVAFWCNPISGHATLYWYQQILGQGPKLLIQFQNNGVVDDSQLPKDRFSAERLKGVDSTLKIQPAKLEDSAVYLCASSHPSATYEQYFGPGTRLTVT.

DNA of the CDR3: TGTGCCAGCACGGCTAGCGACTCCTACGAGCAGTACTTC. It is translated as CASTASDSYEQYF. V is TRBV2 and J is TRBJ2-7; weak D call: TRBD2 (6 bases). From germline, CDR1 is SNHLY and CDR2 FYNNEI. V lost 7 bases and J 0 bases, leaving 10 bases between the germline ends. CDR3 size: 13 residues.

The CDR3 DNA reads as TGTGCCAGCAGCTTATTGGCAGGGCCCTCGTTCGACTACACCTTC. Protein product: CASSLLAGPSFDYTF. The chain joins TRBV7-6 to TRBJ1-2, with D possibly matching TRBD1 (5 bases). The CDR3 extends over 15 amino acids. Deletions cut 2 bases from V and 10 bases from J, with 20 bases between. The V gene's germline CDR1 is SGHVS and CDR2 FNYEAQ.

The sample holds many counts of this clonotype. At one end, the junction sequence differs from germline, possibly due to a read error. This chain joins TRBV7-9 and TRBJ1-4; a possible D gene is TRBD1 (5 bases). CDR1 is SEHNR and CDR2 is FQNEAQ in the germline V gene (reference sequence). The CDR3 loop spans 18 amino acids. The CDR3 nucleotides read TGTGCCAGCAGGTTAGCTGGACATATTACCGCAACTAATGAAAAACTGTTTTTT. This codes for CASRLAGHITATNEKLFF.

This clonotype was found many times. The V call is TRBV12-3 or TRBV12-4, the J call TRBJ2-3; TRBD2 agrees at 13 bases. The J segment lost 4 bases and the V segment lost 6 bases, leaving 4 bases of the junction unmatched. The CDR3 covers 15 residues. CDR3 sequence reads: CASRGTSGNADTQYF. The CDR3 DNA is TGTGCCAGCAGGGGGACTAGCGGGAATGCAGATACGCAGTATTTT.

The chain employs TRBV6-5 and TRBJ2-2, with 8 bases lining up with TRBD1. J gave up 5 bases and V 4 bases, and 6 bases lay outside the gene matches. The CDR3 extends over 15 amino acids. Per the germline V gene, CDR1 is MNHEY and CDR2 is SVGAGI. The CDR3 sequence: CASSWAGGGTGELFF. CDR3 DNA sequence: TGTGCCAGCAGTTGGGCAGGGGGCGGGACCGGGGAGCTGTTTTTT.

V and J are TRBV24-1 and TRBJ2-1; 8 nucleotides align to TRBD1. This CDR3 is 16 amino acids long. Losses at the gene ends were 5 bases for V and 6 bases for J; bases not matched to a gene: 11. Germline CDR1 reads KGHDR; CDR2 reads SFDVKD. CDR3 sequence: CATSGPGQGGPNEQFF. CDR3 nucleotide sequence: TGTGCCACCAGTGGCCCCGGACAGGGCGGGCCCAATGAGCAGTTCTTC.

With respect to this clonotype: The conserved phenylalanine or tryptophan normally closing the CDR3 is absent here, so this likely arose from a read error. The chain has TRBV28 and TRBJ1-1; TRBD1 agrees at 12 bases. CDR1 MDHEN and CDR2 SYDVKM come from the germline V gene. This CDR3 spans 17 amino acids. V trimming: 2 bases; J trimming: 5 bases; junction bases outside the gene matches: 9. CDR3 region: CASSLVGDRGRLTEAFL. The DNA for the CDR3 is TGTGCCAGCAGTTTAGTGGGGGACAGGGGGCGTTTGACTGAAGCTTTCTTA.

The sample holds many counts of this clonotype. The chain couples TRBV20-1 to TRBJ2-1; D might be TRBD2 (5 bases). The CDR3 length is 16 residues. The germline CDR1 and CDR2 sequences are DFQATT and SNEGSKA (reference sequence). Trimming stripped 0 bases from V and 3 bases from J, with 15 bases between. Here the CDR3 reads CSARDPFRDRYNEQFF. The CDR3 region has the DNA TGCAGTGCTAGAGATCCCTTCCGGGATCGCTACAATGAGCAGTTCTTC.

DNA of the CDR3: TGCAGCGACAACGGACAGGGGCACACTGAAGCTTTCTTT. This translates into CSDNGQGHTEAFF. The chain carries TRBV29-1 and TRBJ1-1, with 9 bases lining up with TRBD1. V shed 7 bases, J shed 3 bases, and the junction held 6 bases outside the gene matches. The germline CDR1 and CDR2 sequences are SQVTM and ANQGSEA. This CDR3 region has 13 residues.

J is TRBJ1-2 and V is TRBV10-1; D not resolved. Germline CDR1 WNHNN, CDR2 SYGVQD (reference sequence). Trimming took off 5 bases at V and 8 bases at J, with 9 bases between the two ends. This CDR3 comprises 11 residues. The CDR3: CASSPLRGYTF. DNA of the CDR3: TGCGCCAGCAGTCCTTTAAGAGGCTACACCTTC.

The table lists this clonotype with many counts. The CDR3 protein is CASSYLRARDRAQPQHF. CDR3 in DNA: TGTGCCAGCAGTTACCTTAGAGCCCGGGACAGGGCACAGCCCCAGCATTTT. The chain links TRBV6-5 to TRBJ1-5, with 9 bases matching TRBD1. The CDR3 extends over 17 amino acids. From germline, CDR1 is MNHEY and CDR2 SVGAGI. V lost 2 bases to trimming and J lost 7 bases; unmatched junction nucleotides: 12.

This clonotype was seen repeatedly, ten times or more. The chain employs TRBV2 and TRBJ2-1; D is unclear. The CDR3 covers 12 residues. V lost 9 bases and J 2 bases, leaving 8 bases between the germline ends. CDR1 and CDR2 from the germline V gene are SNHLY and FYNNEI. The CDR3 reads CASLGPYNEQFF. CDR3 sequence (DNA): TGTGCCAGTTTGGGCCCCTACAATGAGCAGTTCTTC.

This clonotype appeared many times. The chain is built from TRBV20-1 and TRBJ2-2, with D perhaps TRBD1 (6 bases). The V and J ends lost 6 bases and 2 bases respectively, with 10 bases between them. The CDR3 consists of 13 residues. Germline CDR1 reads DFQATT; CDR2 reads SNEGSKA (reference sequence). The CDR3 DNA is TGCAGTGCCCCGGACAGAAACACCGGGGAGCTGTTTTTT. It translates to CSAPDRNTGELFF.

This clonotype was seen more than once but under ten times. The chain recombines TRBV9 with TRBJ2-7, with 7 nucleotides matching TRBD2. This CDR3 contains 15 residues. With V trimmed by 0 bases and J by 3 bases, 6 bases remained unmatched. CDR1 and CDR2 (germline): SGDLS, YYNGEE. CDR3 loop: CASSVAVAGDYEQYF. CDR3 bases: TGTGCCAGCAGCGTAGCTGTCGCGGGAGACTACGAGCAGTACTTC.

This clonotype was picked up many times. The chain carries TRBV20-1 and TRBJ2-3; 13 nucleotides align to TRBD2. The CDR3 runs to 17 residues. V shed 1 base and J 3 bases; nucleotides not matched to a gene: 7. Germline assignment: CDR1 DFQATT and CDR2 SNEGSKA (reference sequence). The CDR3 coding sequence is TGCAGTGCTAGAGCGGCCGGACTAGCGGGAGTAACAGATACGCAGTATTTT. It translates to CSARAAGLAGVTDTQYF.

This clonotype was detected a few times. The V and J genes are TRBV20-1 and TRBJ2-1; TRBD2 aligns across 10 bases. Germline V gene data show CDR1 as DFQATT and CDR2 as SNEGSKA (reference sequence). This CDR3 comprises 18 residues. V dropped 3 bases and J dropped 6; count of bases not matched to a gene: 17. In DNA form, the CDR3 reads TGCAGTGCTAGGGCAGCAGGGTTGCTAGCGGGAGTAGTCAATGAGCAGTTCTTC. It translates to CSARAAGLLAGVVNEQFF.

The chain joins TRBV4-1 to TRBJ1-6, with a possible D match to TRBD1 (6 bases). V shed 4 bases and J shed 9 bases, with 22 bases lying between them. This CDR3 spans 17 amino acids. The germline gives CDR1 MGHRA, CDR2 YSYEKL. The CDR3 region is CASSLGHPGAGISPLHF. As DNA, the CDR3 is TGCGCCAGCAGCCTGGGACATCCGGGAGCGGGAATTTCACCCCTCCACTTT.

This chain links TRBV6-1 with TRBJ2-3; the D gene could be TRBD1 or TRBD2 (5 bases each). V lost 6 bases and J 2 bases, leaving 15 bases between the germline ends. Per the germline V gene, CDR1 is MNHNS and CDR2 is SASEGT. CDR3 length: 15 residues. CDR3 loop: CASRGPGRSTDTQYF. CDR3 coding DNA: TGTGCCAGCAGGGGCCCAGGGAGATCCACAGATACGCAGTATTTT.

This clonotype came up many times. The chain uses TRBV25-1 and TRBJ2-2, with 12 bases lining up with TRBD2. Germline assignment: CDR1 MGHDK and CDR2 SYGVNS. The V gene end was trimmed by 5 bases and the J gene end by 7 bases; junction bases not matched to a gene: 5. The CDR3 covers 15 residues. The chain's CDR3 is CASSSLAGGVGELFF. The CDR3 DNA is TGTGCCAGCAGTAGTCTAGCGGGAGGGGTCGGGGAGCTGTTTTTT.

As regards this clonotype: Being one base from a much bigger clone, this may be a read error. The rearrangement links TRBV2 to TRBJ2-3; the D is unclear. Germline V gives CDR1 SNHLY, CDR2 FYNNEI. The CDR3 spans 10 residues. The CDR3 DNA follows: TGTGCCAACAGTGACGATACGCAGTATTTT. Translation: CANSDDTQYF. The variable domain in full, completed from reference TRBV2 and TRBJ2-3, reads EPEVTQTPSHQVTQMGQEVILRCVPISNHLYFYWYRQILGQKVEFLVSFYNNEISEKSEIFDDQFSVERPDGSNFTLKIRSTKLEDSAMYFCANSDDTQYFGPGTRLTVL.

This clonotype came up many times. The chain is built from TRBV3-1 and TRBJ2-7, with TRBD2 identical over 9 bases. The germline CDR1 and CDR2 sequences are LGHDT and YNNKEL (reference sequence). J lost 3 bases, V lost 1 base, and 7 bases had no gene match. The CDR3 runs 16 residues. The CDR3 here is CASSQGAGGPDYEQYF. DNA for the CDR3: TGTGCCAGCAGCCAAGGAGCGGGAGGCCCCGACTACGAGCAGTACTTC.

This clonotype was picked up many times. This chain's CDR3 is CAWRTFMNTEAFF. The CDR3 DNA is TGTGCCTGGCGGACCTTCATGAACACTGAAGCTTTCTTT. The V and J genes are TRBV30 and TRBJ1-1, with no clear D. The CDR3 extends over 13 amino acids. V dropped 5 bases and J dropped 0 bases, with 10 bases sitting between them. The germline V gene has CDR1 GTSNPN and CDR2 SVGIG (reference sequence).

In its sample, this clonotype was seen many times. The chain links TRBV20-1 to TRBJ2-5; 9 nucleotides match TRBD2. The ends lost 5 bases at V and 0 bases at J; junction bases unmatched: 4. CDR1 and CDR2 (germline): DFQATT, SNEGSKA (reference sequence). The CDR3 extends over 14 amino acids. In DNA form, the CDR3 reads TGCAGTGCTTTAGCGGGAGTAGACCAAGAGACCCAGTACTTC. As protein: CSALAGVDQETQYF.

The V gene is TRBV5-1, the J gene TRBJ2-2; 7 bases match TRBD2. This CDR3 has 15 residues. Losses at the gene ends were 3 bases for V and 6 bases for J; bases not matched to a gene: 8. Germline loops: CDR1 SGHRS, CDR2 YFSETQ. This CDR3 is CASSSGGSRSGELFF. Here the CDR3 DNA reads TGCGCCAGCAGCTCCGGCGGGAGTAGGTCCGGGGAGCTGTTTTTT.

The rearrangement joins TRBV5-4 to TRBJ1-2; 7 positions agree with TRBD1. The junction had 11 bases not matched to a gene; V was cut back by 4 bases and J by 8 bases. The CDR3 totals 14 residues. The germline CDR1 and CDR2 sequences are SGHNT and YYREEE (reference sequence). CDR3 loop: CASSRDRDAGGYTF. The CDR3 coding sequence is TGTGCCAGCAGCCGAGACAGGGACGCCGGAGGCTACACCTTC. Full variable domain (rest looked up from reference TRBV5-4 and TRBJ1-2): ETGVTQSPTHLIKTRGQQVTLRCSSQSGHNTVSWYQQALGQGPQFIFQYYREEENGRGNFPPRFSGLQFPNYSSELNVNALELDDSALYLCASSRDRDAGGYTFGSGTRLTVV.

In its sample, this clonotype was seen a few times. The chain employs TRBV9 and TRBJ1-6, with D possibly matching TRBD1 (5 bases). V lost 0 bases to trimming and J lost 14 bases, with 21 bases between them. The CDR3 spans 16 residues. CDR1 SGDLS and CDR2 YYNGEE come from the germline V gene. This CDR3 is CASSVDGRAGQFTLHF. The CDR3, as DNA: TGTGCCAGCAGCGTAGATGGCAGGGCGGGCCAATTCACCCTCCACTTT.

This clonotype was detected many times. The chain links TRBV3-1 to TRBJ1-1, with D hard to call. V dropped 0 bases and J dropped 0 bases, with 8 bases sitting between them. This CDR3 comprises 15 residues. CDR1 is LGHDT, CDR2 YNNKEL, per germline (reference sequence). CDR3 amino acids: CASSQDSGVNTEAFF. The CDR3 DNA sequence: TGTGCCAGCAGCCAAGATTCGGGAGTGAACACTGAAGCTTTCTTT. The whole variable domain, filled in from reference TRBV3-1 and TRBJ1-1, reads DTAVSQTPKYLVTQMGNDKSIKCEQNLGHDTMYWYKQDSKKFLKIMFSYNNKELIINETVPNRFSPKSPDKAHLNLHINSLELGDSAVYFCASSQDSGVNTEAFFGQGTRLTVV.